This entry lists 32 T cell receptor beta chains sequenced from one sample in a study of memory CD4+ T cells and cytomegalovirus serostatus. The protocol was immunoSEQ multiplex PCR, while the TCRdb copy is restricted to in-frame clones and leaves out a portion. The table lists over 65,000 clones, 75% to 80% of them singletons. Single viable CD3+CD4+CD8-CD45RO+ cells were sorted as the memory CD4+ T cells. The sample taken for sequencing was memory CD4+ T cells from blood. These receptors were obtained from an adult in good health and CMV-seropositive.

CDR3 DNA sequence: TGTGCCAGCAGCTTGGGACAGGGGGCCGGGTCTAGCACAGATACGCAGTATTTT. Its protein is CASSLGQGAGSSTDTQYF. This chain uses TRBV11-3 with TRBJ2-3, with 12 bases lining up with TRBD1. This CDR3 is built from 18 residues. The V and J ends lost 3 bases and 0 bases, in that order; junction bases with no gene match: 7. CDR1 is SGHNT, CDR2 YENEEA, per germline. Based on the CDR3 plus reference TRBV11-3 and TRBJ2-3, the full variable domain is EAGVVQSPRYKIIEKKQPVAFWCNPISGHNTLYWYLQNLGQGPELLIRYENEEAVDDSQLPKDRFSAERLKGVDSTLKIQPAELGDSAVYLCASSLGQGAGSSTDTQYFGPGTRLTVL.

The V call is TRBV27, the J call TRBJ2-1; the match to TRBD2 covers 8 bases. CDR1 and CDR2 from the germline V gene are MNHEY and SMNVEV (reference sequence). The CDR3 consists of 16 residues. Trimming removed 2 bases from V and 6 bases from J; junction bases left unmatched: 9. The CDR3 DNA is TGTGCCAGCAGTTTAGGCCTCGCGGGGGGTTCCAATGAGCAGTTCTTC. Its protein product is CASSLGLAGGSNEQFF.

This clone was recorded once. This rearrangement joins TRBV19 to TRBJ1-1; D is unclear. Germline V gives CDR1 LNHDA, CDR2 SQIVND (reference sequence). V gave up 5 bases and J gave up 5 bases, with 9 bases separating them. This CDR3 comprises 12 residues. This CDR3 reads CASSSELTEAFF. CDR3 bases: TGTGCCAGTAGTTCTGAGTTGACTGAAGCTTTCTTT.

The rearrangement joins TRBV7-2 to TRBJ2-7; the D gene is possibly TRBD1 (5 bases). V was cut by 7 bases and J by 3 bases, with 22 bases left in between. Germline CDR1 is SGHTA and CDR2 is FQGNSA. The CDR3 runs to 16 residues. For the CDR3, the DNA is TGTGCCAGCACCTCCCGGACAAGTCCAGTTATCTACGAGCAGTACTTC. Translated: CASTSRTSPVIYEQYF.

The rearrangement links TRBV10-1 to TRBJ2-5, with unresolved D. CDR3 length equals 13 residues. Trimming removed 2 bases from V and 4 bases from J, with 8 bases in between. Per the germline V gene, CDR1 is WNHNN and CDR2 is SYGVQD (reference sequence). CDR3 protein: CASSENTGETQYF. In nucleotides, the CDR3 is TGCGCCAGCAGTGAGAATACGGGAGAGACCCAGTACTTC.

The J gene is TRBJ1-6, the V gene TRBV6-6, with 8 bases that match TRBD1. V dropped 7 bases and J dropped 5; count of bases not matched to a gene: 10. The CDR3 runs to 16 residues. Germline CDR1 and CDR2: MNHNY and SVGAGI (reference sequence). The CDR3 protein is CASTLSQGADNSPLHF. CDR3 bases: TGTGCCAGCACACTTTCTCAGGGGGCAGATAATTCACCCCTCCACTTT.

This chain joins TRBV6-4 and TRBJ1-5; D may be TRBD1 (5 bases). Trimming took 5 bases from V and 5 from J, leaving 16 bases between them. There are 15 residues in the CDR3. Germline CDR1 reads MRHNA; CDR2 reads SNTAGT. CDR3: CASSLDPGAHQPQHF. The CDR3 bases are TGTGCCAGCAGTCTAGACCCCGGGGCGCATCAGCCCCAGCATTTT.

The V and J genes are TRBV5-1 and TRBJ2-2; 9 positions agree with TRBD1. The J segment lost 0 bases and the V segment lost 7 bases, leaving 10 bases of the junction unmatched. The germline CDR1 and CDR2 sequences are SGHRS and YFSETQ. This CDR3 region has 17 residues. The CDR3 region is CASQQTGGLSNTGELFF. The DNA of the CDR3 is TGCGCCAGCCAGCAAACAGGGGGCCTATCGAACACCGGGGAGCTGTTTTTT. The complete variable domain, with remaining parts taken from reference TRBV5-1 and TRBJ2-2, reads KAGVTQTPRYLIKTRGQQVTLSCSPISGHRSVSWYQQTPGQGLQFLFEYFSETQRNKGNFPGRFSGRQFSNSRSEMNVSTLELGDSALYLCASQQTGGLSNTGELFFGEGSRLTVL.

The genes are TRBV6-6 and TRBJ1-2; a possible D gene is TRBD1 (5 bases). CDR1 is MNHNY and CDR2 is SVGAGI in the germline V gene (reference sequence). The CDR3 runs to 13 residues. V gave up 8 bases and J gave up 9 bases, with 19 bases separating them. The CDR3 nucleotides are TGTGCCAGCGGGACTACGCAGGGTATGAGCTACACCTTC. It is translated as CASGTTQGMSYTF.

The rearrangement uses TRBV19 and TRBJ2-3; D unresolved. The CDR3 sequence is 15 residues long. V was pared by 5 bases and J by 1 base, with 13 bases between. Germline CDR1 is LNHDA and CDR2 is SQIVND (reference sequence). The CDR3, as DNA: TGTGCCAGTAGTTTCTACTCAGGTCGCACAGATACGCAGTATTTT. Translation gives CASSFYSGRTDTQYF.

The CDR3 loop reads CASSFSADSYEQYF. DNA of the CDR3: TGTGCCAGCAGCTTCTCAGCGGACTCCTACGAGCAGTACTTC. The V call is TRBV9, the J call TRBJ2-7; a weak D match, TRBD2 (5 bases). This CDR3 spans 14 amino acids. CDR1 is SGDLS and CDR2 is YYNGEE in the germline V gene. The V and J ends lost 4 bases and 0 bases respectively, with 11 bases between them.

The chain joins TRBV11-1 to TRBJ2-5, with 7 bases lining up with TRBD1. CDR1 is SGHAT and CDR2 is FQDESV in the germline V gene (reference sequence). The junction had 6 bases not matched to a gene; V was cut back by 3 bases and J by 5 bases. This CDR3 is 14 amino acids long. The DNA for the CDR3 is TGTGCCAGCAGCTTCGAGGGGGCTCGGGAGACCCAGTACTTC. Its protein is CASSFEGARETQYF.

This chain uses TRBV7-2 with TRBJ1-4; D remains unclear. The CDR3 consists of 13 residues. Germline V gene sequence: CDR1 SGHTA, CDR2 FQGNSA. V gave up 3 bases and J gave up 3 bases, with 5 bases separating them. Here the CDR3 reads CASSFGANEKLFF. The CDR3 DNA reads as TGTGCCAGCAGCTTCGGTGCTAATGAAAAACTGTTTTTT.

Only a few counts were recorded for this clone. The V and J genes are TRBV7-3 and TRBJ1-1, with 7 nucleotides matching TRBD1. This CDR3 has 13 amino acids. V dropped 5 bases and J dropped 5; count of bases not matched to a gene: 5. The germline V gene encodes CDR1 SGHTA and CDR2 FQGTGA. The CDR3 DNA reads as TGTGCCAGCAGCGAACAGGGGAATACTGAAGCTTTCTTT. It is translated as CASSEQGNTEAFF.

The gene calls are TRBV5-6 and TRBJ2-3; 12 bases match TRBD2. The CDR3 has 17 amino acids. With V trimmed by 2 bases and J by 4 bases, 8 bases remained unmatched. Germline assignment: CDR1 SGHDT and CDR2 YYEEEE. CDR3 DNA: TGTGCCAGCAGCTTTGGACTAGCGGGGAGTAGCGCAGATACGCAGTATTTT. The encoded protein is CASSFGLAGSSADTQYF.

The gene calls are TRBV11-2 and TRBJ2-7; TRBD2 aligns across 9 bases. V lost 8 bases, J lost 6 bases, and 17 bases stayed unmatched. From germline, CDR1 is SGHAT and CDR2 FQNNGV. The CDR3 loop spans 16 amino acids. The CDR3 here is CASRMAGGTKGLEQYF. CDR3 in DNA: TGTGCCAGCCGGATGGCGGGGGGGACTAAGGGTCTCGAGCAGTACTTC.

Only one count was recorded for this clone. This sequence joins TRBV19 and TRBJ2-5, with 9 bases lining up with TRBD2. The V segment lost 4 bases and the J segment 2 bases; nucleotides outside the gene matches: 14. CDR1 is LNHDA and CDR2 is SQIVND in the germline V gene (reference sequence). The CDR3 length is 18 residues. CDR3: CASSTRVAGEVGQETQYF. The DNA of the CDR3 is TGTGCCAGTAGTACCCGGGTAGCGGGAGAGGTGGGACAAGAGACCCAGTACTTC.

This clone was seen only a few times. V is TRBV29-1 and J is TRBJ2-7; the D gene could be TRBD1 or TRBD2 (5 bases each). From germline, CDR1 is SQVTM and CDR2 ANQGSEA. V gave up 6 bases and J gave up 7 bases, with 25 bases separating them. This CDR3 has 15 residues. CDR3 protein: CSVADSLTGPGEQYF. The CDR3 DNA reads as TGCAGCGTAGCAGACAGCCTTACAGGTCCGGGGGAGCAGTACTTC.

This clone was detected a few times. The chain is built from TRBV7-9 and TRBJ1-1, with a weak D call TRBD1 (6 bases). With 5 bases removed from V and 1 base from J, the gap between germline ends came to 11 bases. The V gene's germline CDR1 is SEHNR and CDR2 FQNEAQ (reference sequence). The CDR3 length is 14 residues. The CDR3 sequence is CASSPWTENTEAFF. The CDR3 DNA reads as TGTGCCAGCAGCCCCTGGACAGAGAACACTGAAGCTTTCTTT.

Only one count was recorded for this clone. The V gene is TRBV18, the J gene TRBJ1-2; D is perhaps TRBD1 (6 bases). Germline-derived CDR1 and CDR2 are KGHSH and LQKENI. The V end was cut by 5 bases, the J end by 1 base, with 20 bases between. The CDR3 is made up of 17 amino acids. CDR3 protein: CASSSLDPGQLNYGYTF. The CDR3 DNA is TGTGCCAGCTCATCCTTAGACCCAGGACAGCTTAACTATGGCTACACCTTC.

This clone ranks as medium-sized. The chain combines TRBV20-1 with TRBJ1-5, with D tentatively TRBD1 (5 bases). The CDR3 loop spans 11 amino acids. The V and J ends lost 1 base and 15 bases respectively, with 13 bases between them. CDR1 and CDR2 (germline): DFQATT, SNEGSKA (reference sequence). CDR3 in amino acids: CSARVGELTHF. CDR3 nucleotides: TGCAGTGCTAGAGTGGGGGAACTGACGCATTTT.

The V and J genes are TRBV7-9 and TRBJ1-1, with D possibly being TRBD1 (5 bases). V was trimmed by 5 bases and J by 4 bases, leaving 17 bases between them. Germline V CDR1 and CDR2: SEHNR, FQNEAQ (reference sequence). The CDR3 runs to 15 residues. The CDR3 here is CASSGAGGRTTEAFF. CDR3 DNA: TGTGCCAGCAGCGGGGCGGGAGGGAGGACCACTGAAGCTTTCTTT.

This chain links TRBV28 with TRBJ2-2, with a possible D match to TRBD1 (6 bases). V dropped 2 bases and J dropped 0 bases, with 7 bases sitting between them. In germline, CDR1 is MDHEN, CDR2 SYDVKM. The CDR3 is 15 amino acids. CDR3 nucleotides: TGTGCCAGCAGTTTAAGGACAGCGAACACCGGGGAGCTGTTTTTT. Translation gives CASSLRTANTGELFF.

This clone was detected only a few times. This chain uses TRBV4-2 with TRBJ2-2; possibly TRBD2 for D (5 bases). V gave up 0 bases and J gave up 6 bases, with 8 bases separating them. The length of the CDR3 is 14 residues. CDR1 is LGHNA and CDR2 is YNFKEQ in the germline V gene. The CDR3, as DNA: TGTGCCAGCAGCCAAGATCGGGGAGCCGGGGAGCTGTTTTTT. Protein product: CASSQDRGAGELFF.

The chain couples TRBV6-1 to TRBJ2-7, with D perhaps TRBD1 or TRBD2 (5 bases each). Trimming stripped 4 bases from V and 4 bases from J, with 20 bases between. The CDR3 has 16 amino acids. Germline V gene sequence: CDR1 MNHNS, CDR2 SASEGT. In nucleotides, the CDR3 is TGTGCCAGCAGTGTAAACTGGGCCGCAGAGGGGTACGAGCAGTACTTC. It is translated as CASSVNWAAEGYEQYF.

V gene TRBV6-1 combines with J gene TRBJ2-5, with TRBD2 matching 7 bases. V gave up 7 bases and J gave up 3 bases; unmatched junction bases: 8. CDR3 length: 14 amino acids. The germline gives CDR1 MNHNS, CDR2 SASEGT. The chain's CDR3 is CASNSGLLKETQYF. In DNA form, the CDR3 reads TGTGCCAGCAATAGCGGGTTGCTAAAAGAGACCCAGTACTTC.

The chain links TRBV7-3 to TRBJ1-1; D remains unclear. CDR3 length: 13 amino acids. With 2 bases removed from V and 3 bases from J, the gap between germline ends came to 7 bases. Germline V gene sequence: CDR1 SGHTA, CDR2 FQGTGA. The CDR3 DNA reads TGTGCCAGCAGCTTATTGTCGCACACTGAAGCTTTCTTT. This gives the protein CASSLLSHTEAFF.

The chain combines TRBV15 with TRBJ2-1, with TRBD2 as a possible D gene (6 bases). There are 14 residues in the CDR3. Trimming left V 2 bases short and J 8 bases short, with 13 bases between. Germline V lookup: CDR1 LNHNV, CDR2 YYDKDF (reference sequence). The CDR3 here is CATSRTGTGYEQFF. CDR3 sequence (DNA): TGTGCCACCAGCAGAACCGGGACTGGCTATGAGCAGTTCTTC.

The chain has TRBV28 and TRBJ2-1, with 8 bases fitting TRBD2. Germline V gives CDR1 MDHEN, CDR2 SYDVKM. This CDR3 contains 15 residues. With 6 bases clipped from V and 8 bases from J, the junction kept 12 bases outside the gene matches. CDR3 amino acids: CASSPPIGRVHEQFF. The CDR3 DNA reads as TGTGCCAGCAGCCCTCCTATCGGGAGGGTGCATGAGCAGTTCTTC.

The rearrangement uses TRBV9 and TRBJ2-3; the D is unclear. Germline loops: CDR1 SGDLS, CDR2 YYNGEE. V lost 1 base to trimming and J lost 8 bases, with 11 bases between them. The CDR3 is 13 amino acids. This CDR3 reads CASSVSPDGTQYF. The CDR3 DNA sequence: TGTGCCAGCAGCGTATCCCCCGACGGTACGCAGTATTTT.

The J gene is TRBJ1-3, the V gene TRBV6-5, with no clear D. V lost 10 bases, J lost 1 base, and 14 bases lay in between. This CDR3 is 14 amino acids long. The V gene's germline CDR1 is MNHEY and CDR2 SVGAGI. The CDR3 DNA sequence: TGTGCCACCCGACTGAGCCCTTCTGGAAACACCATATATTTT. It yields the protein CATRLSPSGNTIYF.

The chain links TRBV6-5 to TRBJ2-5; D is unresolved. V was shortened by 4 bases and J by 4 bases, with 4 bases between the two germline ends. CDR1 and CDR2 from the germline V gene are MNHEY and SVGAGI. This CDR3 comprises 11 residues. CDR3 protein: CASSFLETQYF. CDR3 nucleotides: TGTGCCAGCAGTTTTTTAGAGACCCAGTACTTC.